This T cell receptor (beta chain) derives from a study of OX40 agonist ivuxolimab in advanced cancers. Looking at the study overall: From 23 to 79 years was the age range, with a mean of about 56 years, and 65% to 90% were male. Prior therapy, whether anti-PD-1, anti-PD-L1 or anti-CTLA-4, was allowed, and 35% to 40% had some.

Profiled with immunoSEQ multiplex PCR; TCRdb holds only in-frame clones, not every one. The sample has 35,000 to 40,000 clones; about nine tenths are singletons. Germline V gene data show CDR1 as SGHAT and CDR2 as FQNNGV. The CDR3 consists of 15 residues. Between the trimmed V and J ends, which lost 5 bases and 2 bases, there was a span of 13 bases. Study-wide results and caveats: Within 6 weeks, CD4+ and CD8+ blood T cells expanded clonally at 0.1 to 3.0 mg/kg. Certain nonresponding patients likewise had low normalized T-cell clonal expansion.

As to this clone: Its antigen is currently unknown.

The sequences come from CD4+ or CD8+ T cells sorted from blood, collected in a trial of the OX40 agonist ivuxolimab. The V gene is TRBV11-2, the J gene TRBJ2-1; no definite D call. The receptor comes from an adult with an advanced solid tumor such as melanoma, head and neck, liver or kidney cancer. The CDR3 loop is CASSGPDPAYNEQFF. The DNA of the CDR3 is TGTGCCAGCAGCGGCCCGGACCCGGCCTACAATGAGCAGTTCTTC.